Shown below are 23 T cell receptor beta chains from a single sample sequenced in a study of cytomegalovirus exposure and HLA in healthy donors. In the PCR, 60 Vbeta and 13 Jbeta primers were used. TCRdb's table, derived via immunoSEQ multiplex PCR, lists solely in-frame clones and lacks some. This sample has fewer than 250,000 clones, with 60% to 80% found just once. The sequenced sample was PBMCs. The receptors shown here come from a man in his late teens or twenties in good health and CMV-seronegative.

The J gene is TRBJ1-3, the V gene TRBV5-1; D remains unclear. The germline V gene encodes CDR1 SGHRS and CDR2 YFSETQ. V lost 0 bases and J lost 4, with 5 bases in between. The CDR3 consists of 13 residues. The CDR3 loop is CASSLAVGNTIYF. As DNA, the CDR3 is TGCGCCAGCAGCTTGGCCGTGGGAAACACCATATATTTT.

This chain links TRBV5-6 with TRBJ2-1, with a possible D match to TRBD1 (6 bases). The CDR3 runs 15 residues. V lost 1 base, J lost 6 bases, and 14 bases lay in between. Germline CDR1 and CDR2: SGHDT and YYEEEE. The CDR3 sequence: CASSLIGRGSNEQFF. CDR3 sequence (DNA): TGTGCCAGCAGCTTGATCGGCAGGGGAAGCAATGAGCAGTTCTTC.

V and J are TRBV11-1 and TRBJ1-1; D is uncertain. Looked up from germline, CDR1 is SGHAT and CDR2 is FQDESV (reference sequence). V was trimmed by 5 bases and J by 3 bases, leaving 16 bases between them. The CDR3 is 15 amino acids. This CDR3 reads CASSPRVPMDTEAFF. The CDR3, as DNA: TGTGCCAGCAGCCCCCGGGTCCCCATGGACACTGAAGCTTTCTTT. The entire variable domain, with the rest obtained from reference TRBV11-1 and TRBJ1-1, is as follows: EAEVAQSPRYKITEKSQAVAFWCDPISGHATLYWYRQILGQGPELLVQFQDESVVDDSQLPKDRFSAERLKGVDSTLKIQPAELGDSAMYLCASSPRVPMDTEAFFGQGTRLTVV.

This clone came up once. V usage is TRBV4-3 and J usage is TRBJ2-1, with 7 bases matching TRBD1. Per the germline V gene, CDR1 is LGHNA and CDR2 is YSLEER. The CDR3 spans 16 residues. V was clipped by 0 bases and J by 7 bases; unmatched bases: 9. Here the CDR3 DNA reads TGCGCCAGCAGCCAAGATATGACAGGGTTAAGGAATGAGCAGTTCTTC. Encoded protein: CASSQDMTGLRNEQFF.

This rearrangement joins TRBV5-1 to TRBJ1-2; no definite D call. The germline CDR1 and CDR2 sequences are SGHRS and YFSETQ. The CDR3 contains 15 residues. Deletions cut 2 bases from V and 0 bases from J, with 11 bases between. CDR3 bases: TGCGCCAGCAGCTTTACGGGGTCGGCTAACTATGGCTACACCTTC. It is translated as CASSFTGSANYGYTF.

This clone was observed a few times. This chain connects TRBV28 to TRBJ2-3; TRBD2 aligns across 8 bases. Germline V gives CDR1 MDHEN, CDR2 SYDVKM. Trimming cost V 5 bases and J 3 bases; bases outside gene matches: 7. CDR3 length: 15 amino acids. The CDR3 is CASSTLAAGTDTQYF. Here the CDR3 DNA reads TGTGCCAGCAGTACACTAGCGGCGGGAACAGATACGCAGTATTTT.

This clone was detected once. The DNA of the CDR3 is TGTGCCAGCAGCTCCATCCACAGGTCGTACGAGCAGTACTTC. Encoded protein: CASSSIHRSYEQYF. The rearrangement links TRBV7-2 to TRBJ2-7, with TRBD1 as a possible D gene (5 bases). Per germline, CDR1 SGHTA and CDR2 FQGNSA. Trimming shortened V by 4 bases and J by 4 bases, and 14 bases separated the two germline ends. The CDR3 is 14 amino acids.

The chain employs TRBV25-1 and TRBJ2-7; tentatively, D is TRBD1 (6 bases). V was trimmed by 0 bases and J by 2 bases, leaving 8 bases between them. There are 14 residues in the CDR3. The germline gives CDR1 MGHDK, CDR2 SYGVNS. The CDR3 region has the DNA TGTGCCAGCAGTGAATACGAGGGGGCCTACGAGCAGTACTTC. This encodes CASSEYEGAYEQYF.

This clone has just a few counts. V gene TRBV6-6 combines with J gene TRBJ1-1; the D is unclear. This CDR3 comprises 13 residues. V shed 9 bases and J shed 0 bases, with 11 bases lying between them. Germline CDR1 and CDR2: MNHNY and SVGAGI (reference sequence). CDR3 sequence reads: CASTRDMNTEAFF. DNA of the CDR3: TGTGCCAGTACCCGGGATATGAACACTGAAGCTTTCTTT.

This chain uses TRBV9 with TRBJ1-2, with TRBD1 matching 7 bases. Germline V CDR1 and CDR2: SGDLS, YYNGEE. The trim removed 1 base at V and 7 bases at J, leaving 7 bases unmatched. The CDR3 consists of 14 residues. CDR3 loop: CASSVSYRGGGYTF. Here the CDR3 DNA reads TGTGCCAGCAGCGTAAGTTACAGGGGAGGTGGCTACACCTTC.

The genes are TRBV5-1 and TRBJ1-2; D is possibly TRBD1 (6 bases). Germline values: CDR1 SGHRS, CDR2 YFSETQ. The CDR3 runs to 13 residues. The V and J ends lost 6 bases and 2 bases respectively, with 11 bases between them. Here the CDR3 DNA reads TGCGCCAGCACCCGGGACACAAACTATGGCTACACCTTC. It specifies CASTRDTNYGYTF.

The chain couples TRBV27 to TRBJ2-7; TRBD2 matches 10 bases. The V and J ends lost 6 bases and 5 bases, in that order; junction bases with no gene match: 13. The CDR3 loop spans 16 amino acids. Germline CDR1 is MNHEY and CDR2 is SMNVEV (reference sequence). The CDR3 coding sequence is TGTGCCAGCAGCAATCTAGCGGGAGCGTTGAGGAACGAGCAGTACTTC. This encodes CASSNLAGALRNEQYF.

In the case of this clone: One end of the junction is discordant with germline, which a read error may explain. Other DNA sequences in this specimen translate into the identical CDR3. The chain employs TRBV13 and TRBJ1-2; possibly TRBD1 for D (6 bases). The germline gives CDR1 PRHDT, CDR2 FYEKMQ (reference sequence). This CDR3 has 17 residues. The CDR3 bases are TGCGCCAGCAGCCCCCGACAGGAGTACCCCACTAACTATGGCTACACCTTC. Protein sequence: CASSPRQEYPTNYGYTF.

The rearrangement joins TRBV18 to TRBJ2-1, with 11 bases fitting TRBD2. V lost 3 bases to trimming and J lost 6 bases; unmatched junction nucleotides: 4. The germline V gene encodes CDR1 KGHSH and CDR2 LQKENI. This CDR3 region has 15 residues. As DNA, the CDR3 is TGTGCCAGCTCACCCGTAGCGGGGGGGTTCAATGAGCAGTTCTTC. This codes for CASSPVAGGFNEQFF.

The chain couples TRBV27 to TRBJ2-7; a weak D match, TRBD2 (7 bases). Germline V CDR1 and CDR2: MNHEY, SMNVEV (reference sequence). Trimming left V 2 bases short and J 3 bases short, with 20 bases between. There are 17 residues in the CDR3. The DNA for the CDR3 is TGTGCCAGCAGTTTAGACCCGGCGCAGGGGACTATCTACGAGCAGTACTTC. This codes for CASSLDPAQGTIYEQYF.

V and J are TRBV7-6 and TRBJ1-1, with D perhaps TRBD1 (5 bases). The CDR3 consists of 14 residues. V lost 3 bases, J lost 5 bases, and 13 bases lay in between. Per germline, CDR1 SGHVS and CDR2 FNYEAQ. CDR3 nucleotides: TGTGCCAGCAGCTTGGGGCTCCAGGGAACTGAAGCTTTCTTT. Protein sequence: CASSLGLQGTEAFF.

The V and J genes are TRBV29-1 and TRBJ2-5; D uncertain. The CDR3 has 12 amino acids. V was clipped by 6 bases and J by 0 bases, with 8 bases between them. Germline V gene lookup returns CDR1 SQVTM and CDR2 ANQGSEA. CDR3 nucleotide sequence: TGCAGCGTGCGACTGTACCAAGAGACCCAGTACTTC. Its protein product is CSVRLYQETQYF.

The CDR3: CASSLGGGTVNTEAFF. The CDR3 DNA reads as TGTGCCAGCAGCTTGGGAGGGGGGACAGTGAACACTGAAGCTTTCTTT. This chain uses TRBV5-8 with TRBJ1-1; 7 nucleotides match TRBD1. Germline CDR1 and CDR2: SGHTS and YDEGEE. The CDR3 contains 16 residues. Losses at the gene ends were 0 bases for V and 0 bases for J; bases not matched to a gene: 5.

This rearrangement joins TRBV4-3 to TRBJ2-7; 10 bases map to TRBD2. The ends lost 3 bases at V and 4 bases at J; junction bases unmatched: 6. The CDR3 spans 15 residues. Germline CDR1 LGHNA, CDR2 YSLEER. In DNA form, the CDR3 reads TGCGCCAGCAGCCAGATACTAGCGGGGAGGTACGAGCAGTACTTC. This gives the protein CASSQILAGRYEQYF.

This chain connects TRBV13 to TRBJ1-2; D may be TRBD1 (5 bases). The CDR3 runs 12 residues. The germline V and J ends were trimmed by 0 bases and 12 bases, with 11 bases remaining between them. CDR1 and CDR2 (germline): PRHDT, FYEKMQ (reference sequence). CDR3 sequence reads: CASSLGQVRHTF. The CDR3 bases are TGTGCCAGCAGCTTAGGACAGGTTCGACACACCTTC.

The chain couples TRBV14 to TRBJ2-3; 13 positions match TRBD2. The CDR3 length is 16 residues. V lost 4 bases and J lost 2; bases outside the gene matches: 3. CDR1 is SGHDN, CDR2 FVKESK, per germline. The CDR3 DNA reads TGTGCCAGCAGCCTGGGACTAGCGGGAAACACAGATACGCAGTATTTT. Encoded protein: CASSLGLAGNTDTQYF.

The chain is built from TRBV10-3 and TRBJ2-3, with a weak D call TRBD1 (5 bases). The CDR3 length is 15 residues. V was trimmed by 2 bases and J by 1 base, leaving 10 bases between them. The germline V gene has CDR1 ENHRY and CDR2 SYGVKD. As DNA, the CDR3 is TGTGCCATCAGTGAGGACAGTTCGGGCACAGATACGCAGTATTTT. Protein product: CAISEDSSGTDTQYF.

The rearrangement links TRBV7-2 to TRBJ2-7; 10 bases are shared with TRBD2. This CDR3 contains 14 residues. V lost 7 bases and J lost 1; bases outside the gene matches: 4. Germline CDR1 reads SGHTA; CDR2 reads FQGNSA. The CDR3 is CASTPSGSSYEQYF. The CDR3 DNA follows: TGTGCCAGCACCCCTAGCGGGAGTTCCTACGAGCAGTACTTC.